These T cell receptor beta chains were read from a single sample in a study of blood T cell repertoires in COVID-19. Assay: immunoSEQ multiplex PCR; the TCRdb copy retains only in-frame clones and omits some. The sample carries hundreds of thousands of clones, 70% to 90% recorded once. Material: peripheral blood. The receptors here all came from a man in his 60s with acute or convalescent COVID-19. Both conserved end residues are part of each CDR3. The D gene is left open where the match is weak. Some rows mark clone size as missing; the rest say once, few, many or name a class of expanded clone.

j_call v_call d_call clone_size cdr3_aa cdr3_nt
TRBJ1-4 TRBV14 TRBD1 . CASSRKQGARNEKLFF TGTGCCAGCAGCCGTAAGCAGGGGGCTCGGAATGAAAAACTGTTTTTT
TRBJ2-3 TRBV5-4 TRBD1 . CARGDSSTDTQYF TGTGCCAGGGGGGACAGCAGCACAGATACGCAGTATTTT
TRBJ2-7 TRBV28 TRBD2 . CASSFYTSGRSYEQYF TGTGCCAGCAGTTTCTACACTAGCGGACGTTCCTACGAGCAGTACTTC
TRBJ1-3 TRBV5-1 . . CASSLAGDGNTIYF TGCGCCAGCAGCTTGGCAGGGGATGGAAACACCATATATTTT
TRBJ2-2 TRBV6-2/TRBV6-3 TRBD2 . CASSYPLAGGTGELFF TGTGCCAGCAGTTACCCGTTAGCGGGGGGCACCGGGGAGCTGTTTTTT
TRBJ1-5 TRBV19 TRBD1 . CASSPTGGSNQPQHF TGTGCCAGTAGCCCGACAGGGGGGAGCAATCAGCCCCAGCATTTT
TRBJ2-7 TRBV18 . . CASSGAAGGSYEQYF TGTGCCAGCTCAGGTGCTGCCGGGGGATCCTACGAGCAGTACTTC
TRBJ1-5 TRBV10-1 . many CASRTLEGWQPQHF TGCGCCAGCAGGACCCTGGAGGGATGGCAGCCCCAGCATTTT
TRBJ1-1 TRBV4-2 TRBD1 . CASSPLNRGLNTEAFF TGTGCCAGCAGCCCCCTGAACAGGGGCTTGAACACTGAAGCTTTCTTT
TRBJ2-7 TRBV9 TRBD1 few CASSLGTEPYEQYF TGTGCCAGCAGTTTGGGGACAGAGCCCTACGAGCAGTACTTC
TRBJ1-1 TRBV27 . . CASSSRKNTEAFF TGTGCCAGCAGTTCGCGCAAGAACACTGAAGCTTTCTTT
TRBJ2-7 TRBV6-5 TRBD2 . CASSYSSGGAYEQYF TGTGCCAGCAGTTACTCTAGCGGGGGGGCGTACGAGCAGTACTTC
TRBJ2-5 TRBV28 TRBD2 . CASSSAGGLETQYF TGTGCCAGCAGTTCCGCGGGGGGCCTGGAGACCCAGTACTTC
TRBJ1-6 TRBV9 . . CASSVQGVGSPLHF TGTGCCAGCAGCGTACAGGGTGTGGGTTCACCCCTCCACTTT
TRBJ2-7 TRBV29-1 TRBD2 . CSVAGLAGGPHEQYF TGCAGCGTTGCGGGCCTAGCGGGGGGGCCCCACGAGCAGTACTTC
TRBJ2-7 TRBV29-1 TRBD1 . CSVTGGPTYEQYF TGCAGCGTTACAGGGGGCCCCACCTACGAGCAGTACTTC
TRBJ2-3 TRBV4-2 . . CASSLNPQGGASTDTQYF TGTGCCAGCAGCCTCAACCCCCAGGGCGGAGCAAGCACAGATACGCAGTATTTT
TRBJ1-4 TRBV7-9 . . CASSLSLGGTEKLFF TGTGCCAGCAGCTTATCACTTGGGGGCACGGAAAAACTGTTTTTT
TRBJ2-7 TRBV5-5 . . CASSLGGAGEQYF TGTGCCAGCAGCTTGGGAGGGGCGGGGGAGCAGTACTTC
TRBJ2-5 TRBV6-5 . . CASKSGKWETQYF TGTGCCAGCAAGAGCGGAAAGTGGGAGACCCAGTACTTC
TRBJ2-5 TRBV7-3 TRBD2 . CASSLNSGGQETQYF TGTGCCAGCAGCTTAAATAGCGGGGGCCAAGAGACCCAGTACTTC
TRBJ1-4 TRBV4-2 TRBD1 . CASSQDPGTGSGEKLFF TGTGCCAGCAGCCAAGATCCTGGGACAGGGTCGGGTGAAAAACTGTTTTTT
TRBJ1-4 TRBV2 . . CASSRGRLEEKLFF TGTGCCAGCAGTCGCGGGAGGCTAGAGGAAAAACTGTTTTTT
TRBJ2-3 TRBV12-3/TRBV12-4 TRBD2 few CASSYRDYEYF TGTGCCAGCAGTTACCGGGACTATGAGTATTTT
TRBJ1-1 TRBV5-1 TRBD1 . CASSGGTGGRFGEGNTEAFF TGCGCCAGCAGCGGCGGGACAGGGGGCAGGTTCGGGGAGGGTAACACTGAAGCTTTCTTT
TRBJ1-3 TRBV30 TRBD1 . CAWSVMTGQGAYTIYF TGTGCCTGGAGTGTAATGACCGGACAGGGGGCATACACCATATATTTT
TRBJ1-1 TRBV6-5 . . CASSFRQENTEAFF TGTGCCAGCAGTTTTCGACAGGAGAACACTGAAGCTTTCTTT
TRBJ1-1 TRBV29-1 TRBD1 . CSVDPGTGGIYTEAFF TGCAGCGTTGATCCCGGGACAGGGGGCATTTACACTGAAGCTTTCTTT
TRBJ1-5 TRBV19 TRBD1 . CASSPSTGAGQPQHF TGTGCCAGTAGCCCATCGACAGGGGCGGGTCAGCCCCAGCATTTT
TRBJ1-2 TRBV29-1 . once CSVGTGSYGYTF TGCAGCGTCGGTACAGGGAGCTATGGCTACACCTTC
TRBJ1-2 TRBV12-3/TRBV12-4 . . CASSLFSYTF TGTGCCAGCAGTTTATTTAGCTACACCTTC
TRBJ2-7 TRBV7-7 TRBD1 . CASSIGTGASYEQYF TGTGCCAGCAGCATTGGGACAGGGGCTAGTTACGAGCAGTACTTC
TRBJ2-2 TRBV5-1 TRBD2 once CASSFVPAGGFANTGELFF TGCGCCAGCAGCTTTGTACCAGCGGGGGGGTTCGCGAACACCGGGGAGCTGTTTTTT
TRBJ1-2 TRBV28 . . CASSSRGRANYGYTF TGTGCCAGCAGTTCTCGAGGGCGAGCTAACTATGGCTACACCTTC
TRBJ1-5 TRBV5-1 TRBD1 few CASSLGQGGQPQHF TGCGCCAGCAGCTTGGGACAGGGCGGACAGCCCCAGCATTTT
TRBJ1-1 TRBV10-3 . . CAISRISNTEAFF TGTGCCATCAGCCGTATTTCGAACACTGAAGCTTTCTTT
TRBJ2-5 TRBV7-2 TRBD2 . CASSLAPRGGQETQYF TGTGCCAGCAGCTTAGCCCCCCGGGGGGGCCAAGAGACCCAGTACTTC
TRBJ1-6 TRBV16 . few CASSPLPSSYNSPLHF TGTGCCAGCAGCCCCTTGCCGAGCTCCTATAATTCACCCCTCCACTTT
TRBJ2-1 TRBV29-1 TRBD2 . CSGDTTGLAGNEQFF TGCAGCGGAGATACAACGGGACTAGCGGGCAATGAGCAGTTCTTC
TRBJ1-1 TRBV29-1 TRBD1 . CSVKGTGRNTEAFF TGCAGCGTTAAGGGGACAGGAAGGAACACTGAAGCTTTCTTT
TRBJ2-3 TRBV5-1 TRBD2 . CASSLARAGNTDTQYF TGCGCCAGCAGCTTGGCGCGAGCGGGAAACACAGATACGCAGTATTTT
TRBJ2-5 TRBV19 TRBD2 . CASSKGGGGQETQYF TGTGCCAGTAGTAAGGGCGGGGGGGGCCAAGAGACCCAGTACTTC
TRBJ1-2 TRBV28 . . CASSLPPGNYGYTF TGTGCCAGCAGTTTACCGCCAGGGAACTATGGCTACACCTTC
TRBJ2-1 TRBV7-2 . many CASSLLFREREQFF TGTGCCAGCAGCTTACTCTTCAGGGAACGGGAGCAGTTCTTC
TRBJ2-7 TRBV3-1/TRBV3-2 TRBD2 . CASSPGLAETYEQYF TGTGCCAGCAGCCCCGGACTAGCGGAGACCTACGAGCAGTACTTC
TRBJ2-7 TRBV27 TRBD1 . CASSLSWTGPYEQYF TGTGCCAGCAGTTTATCCTGGACAGGGCCCTACGAGCAGTACTTC
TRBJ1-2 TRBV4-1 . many CASSQVVSQVSGGYTF TGCGCCAGCAGCCAAGTAGTCTCCCAGGTTTCTGGAGGCTACACCTTC
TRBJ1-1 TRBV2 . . CASTLSSDTEAFF TGTGCCAGCACCCTGAGCTCGGACACTGAAGCTTTCTTT
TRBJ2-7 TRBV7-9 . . CASSPLGIQDEQYF TGTGCCAGCAGCCCCCTAGGGATACAGGACGAGCAGTACTTC
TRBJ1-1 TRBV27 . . CASSLRGPGEAFF TGTGCCAGCAGTTTAAGAGGGCCAGGAGAAGCTTTCTTT
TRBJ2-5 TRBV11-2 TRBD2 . CASSPRLAGGETQYF TGTGCCAGCAGCCCGCGACTAGCGGGGGGAGAGACCCAGTACTTC
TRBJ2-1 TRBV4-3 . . CASSQDGSGEQFF TGCGCCAGCAGCCAAGACGGTTCCGGGGAGCAGTTCTTC
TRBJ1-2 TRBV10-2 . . CASSESGGPGYTF TGCGCCAGCAGTGAGTCCGGGGGGCCTGGCTACACCTTC
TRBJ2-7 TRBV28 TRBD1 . CASSSGTGLSYEQYF TGTGCCAGCAGTTCTGGGACAGGACTTTCCTACGAGCAGTACTTC